This T cell receptor beta chain was found in a study of T-cell reconstitution after alpha-beta-depleted transplantation in children. Points from the study as a whole: It was reported that alpha-beta T cells came from several hundred expanded graft clones (about two months after transplant). Fresh T-cell production supplied most of the T-cell counts and diversity seen one year after transplant. Elevated TCRbeta diversity at day 60 was traced, in some patients, to surviving recipient T cells and thymic progenitors.

Germline lookup yields CDR1 LGHNA and CDR2 YNFKEQ. The junction had 8 bases not matched to a gene; V was cut back by 7 bases and J by 8 bases. There are 14 residues in the CDR3. This clonotype was counted only a few times. What it binds is unknown. It was with unique molecular identifiers that the TCRbeta library was prepared. In TCRdb, the PCR reads were re-called with MiXCR into one record per CDR3 protein. Of some 460,000 distinct CDR3 sequences listed, 15% to 20% are singletons. Sequenced material: PBMCs, mostly from graft donor cells, taken 360 days after TCRalphabeta/CD19-depleted stem cell transplant. This sequence joins TRBV4-2 and TRBJ2-1, with TRBD1 matching 10 bases. The clonotype was recovered from a boy under two years old who had a stem cell transplant for Wiskott-Aldrich syndrome, so the T cells may come from the graft donor. The CDR3 spells CASKGTGVLDEQFF. The CDR3 DNA follows: TGTGCCAGCAAAGGGACAGGGGTTTTGGATGAGCAGTTCTTC.